Below, one TCR beta chain is given with its context. This record belongs to a study of cytomegalovirus exposure and HLA in healthy donors. PCR involved 60 Vbeta and 13 Jbeta primers. The protocol was immunoSEQ multiplex PCR, while the TCRdb copy is restricted to in-frame clones and leaves out a portion. The table has over 200,000 clones, 70% seen once. This CDR3 contains 14 residues. The germline CDR1 and CDR2 sequences are MGHRA and YSYEKL. V gave up 8 bases and J gave up 0 bases, with 10 bases separating them. The V gene is TRBV4-1, the J gene TRBJ2-2; D may be TRBD1 (5 bases). This TCR was recovered from a man in his forties in good health and CMV-seropositive. The material sequenced was PBMCs. The CDR3 DNA sequence: TGCGCCAGCGGGGCAGGATCGAACACCGGGGAGCTGTTTTTT. This encodes CASGAGSNTGELFF.